A single sample is the source of the 28 T cell receptor beta chains below, sequenced in a study of identical twins. TCRdb passed the 5' RACE reads through MiXCR, listing each CDR3 protein once. The sample lists 510,000 or so distinct CDR3 sequences, 15% occurring once. Another study also made use of these data, one on yellow fever vaccine responses in identical twins.

Sequencing was carried out using CD4+ T cells sorted from blood. The receptors were sampled from a woman between 18 and 29 years old in good health.

The chain recombines TRBV20-1 with TRBJ1-6; the D gene is possibly TRBD1 (6 bases). The CDR3 is made up of 14 amino acids. V was trimmed by 3 bases and J by 6 bases, leaving 12 bases between them. CDR1 is DFQATT and CDR2 is SNEGSKA in the germline V gene (reference sequence). The CDR3 protein is CSASPGQLNSPLHF. CDR3 DNA: TGCAGTGCTAGCCCTGGACAGCTTAATTCACCCCTCCACTTT.

This clonotype was seen a few times. The V gene is TRBV12-3 or TRBV12-4, the J gene TRBJ2-5; D uncertain. V was clipped by 6 bases and J by 1 base, with 12 bases between them. The CDR3 length is 14 residues. The CDR3 nucleotides read TGTGCCAGCAGGGGTCGGCAGCCCCAAGAGACCCAGTACTTC. The encoded protein is CASRGRQPQETQYF.

This clonotype came up a few times. J is TRBJ2-7 and V is TRBV10-3; 7 bases agree with TRBD2. Germline trimming cut 6 bases from V and 5 bases from J; bases unmatched to any gene: 10. Germline CDR1 and CDR2: ENHRY and SYGVKD. The CDR3 is made up of 14 amino acids. The CDR3 here is CAIRRGGRIDEQYF. CDR3 in DNA: TGTGCCATCAGGCGGGGCGGGAGAATCGACGAGCAGTACTTC.

This clonotype has a handful of counts. The CDR3 here is CASSYSRAAGDNSPLHF. The CDR3 DNA reads TGTGCCAGCAGTTACTCGAGGGCGGCGGGGGATAATTCACCCCTCCACTTT. V usage is TRBV6-5 and J usage is TRBJ1-6; D might be TRBD1 (5 bases). The CDR3 length is 17 residues. Trimming took off 0 bases at V and 5 bases at J, with 14 bases between the two ends. Germline values: CDR1 MNHEY, CDR2 SVGAGI.

This clonotype was seen many times. The chain has TRBV5-6 and TRBJ2-2; D is uncertain. V was cut by 1 base and J by 4 bases, with 11 bases left in between. The CDR3 is 15 residues long. In germline, CDR1 is SGHDT, CDR2 YYEEEE. The CDR3 DNA reads as TGTGCCAGCAGCTTGAATTCGGGTATCACCGGGGAGCTGTTTTTT. Encoded protein: CASSLNSGITGELFF.

The chain uses TRBV9 and TRBJ2-4; TRBD2 aligns across 11 bases. The germline V gene has CDR1 SGDLS and CDR2 YYNGEE. The CDR3 is 21 amino acids. V shed 0 bases, J shed 1 base, and the junction held 15 bases outside the gene matches. The CDR3 DNA is TGTGCCAGCAGCGTAGCTTCTATCGTAGCGGGGGGGCCCTCGGCCAAAAACATTCAGTACTTC. Amino acids: CASSVASIVAGGPSAKNIQYF.

In its sample, this clonotype was seen a few times. The V and J genes are TRBV10-2 and TRBJ2-3; maybe TRBD1 (6 bases). Germline loops: CDR1 WSHSY, CDR2 SAAADI. This CDR3 comprises 16 residues. Between the trimmed V and J ends, which lost 6 bases and 2 bases, there was a span of 18 bases. CDR3: CASSQLGDTLTDTQYF. Here the CDR3 DNA reads TGCGCCAGCAGCCAGCTCGGGGACACCCTCACAGATACGCAGTATTTT.

The V and J genes are TRBV7-6 and TRBJ2-3; 7 bases map to TRBD1. The CDR3 consists of 17 residues. With 5 bases clipped from V and 0 bases from J, the junction kept 11 bases outside the gene matches. Germline CDR1 SGHVS, CDR2 FNYEAQ. CDR3 in amino acids: CASSQGVGLASTDTQYF. The CDR3 nucleotides read TGTGCCAGCAGCCAGGGGGTGGGTCTCGCTAGCACAGATACGCAGTATTTT.

V and J are TRBV6-2 or TRBV6-3 and TRBJ2-4; 9 bases are a match to TRBD2. The V and J ends lost 6 bases and 11 bases, in that order; junction bases with no gene match: 11. CDR3 length: 14 residues. The germline V gene has CDR1 MNHEY and CDR2 SVGEGT. This CDR3 reads CASSQGSAGGVQYF. In DNA, the CDR3 is TGTGCCAGCAGCCAAGGGTCAGCGGGAGGCGTTCAGTACTTC.

This clonotype was seen a few times. The CDR3 protein is CSAGIAGDTDTQYF. The CDR3 nucleotides read TGCAGTGCGGGGATAGCGGGGGACACAGATACGCAGTATTTT. The J gene is TRBJ2-3, the V gene TRBV20-1; the match to TRBD2 covers 9 bases. The germline gives CDR1 DFQATT, CDR2 SNEGSKA (reference sequence). V dropped 6 bases and J dropped 2; count of bases not matched to a gene: 6. This CDR3 is 14 amino acids long.

V usage is TRBV12-3 or TRBV12-4 and J usage is TRBJ2-1; tentative D call: TRBD2 (6 bases). The V end was cut by 7 bases, the J end by 4 bases, with 26 bases between. The CDR3 is 18 amino acids. CDR3 sequence: CASTSPLIATRLYNEQFF. The CDR3 coding sequence is TGTGCCAGCACCTCACCTCTTATAGCGACTAGACTTTACAATGAGCAGTTCTTC.

This clonotype was picked up many times. The chain is built from TRBV21-1 and TRBJ2-3. TRBV21-1 is a known pseudogene. The CDR3 spans 15 residues. CDR3 DNA sequence: TGTGCCAGCAGCAAAGTGGTAGCCATCACAGATACGCAGTATTTT. This codes for CASSKVVAITDTQYF.

This clonotype has just a few counts. The V call is TRBV5-1, the J call TRBJ2-5; no definite D call. There are 14 residues in the CDR3. V was trimmed by 0 bases and J by 1 base, leaving 7 bases between them. Germline V gene lookup returns CDR1 SGHRS and CDR2 YFSETQ. This CDR3 is CASSLGLFQETQYF. CDR3 coding DNA: TGCGCCAGCAGCTTGGGGCTGTTCCAAGAGACCCAGTACTTC.

The genes are TRBV5-1 and TRBJ2-5, with a weak D call TRBD2 (5 bases). V gave up 2 bases and J gave up 5 bases, with 13 bases separating them. Germline V gene data show CDR1 as SGHRS and CDR2 as YFSETQ. The CDR3 is 14 residues long. The CDR3 DNA reads TGCGCCAGCAGCTTTCGGGGTCCGGAGGAGACCCAGTACTTC. Protein product: CASSFRGPEETQYF.

Only a few counts were recorded for this clonotype. The chain joins TRBV25-1 to TRBJ1-5, with D perhaps TRBD1 (5 bases). The V and J ends lost 8 bases and 1 base respectively, with 18 bases between them. This CDR3 spans 16 amino acids. The germline V gene encodes CDR1 MGHDK and CDR2 SYGVNS. CDR3 residues: CASGDTGRGSNQPQHF. Here the CDR3 DNA reads TGTGCCAGCGGCGATACGGGCCGGGGGAGCAATCAGCCCCAGCATTTT.

The CDR3 DNA sequence: TGCAGTGCTAGATTGGCGGGGGGGCTGGAGACCCAGTACTTC. Its translation is CSARLAGGLETQYF. The J gene is TRBJ2-5, the V gene TRBV20-1; 9 bases align to TRBD2. The germline V gene has CDR1 DFQATT and CDR2 SNEGSKA (reference sequence). V lost 2 bases, J lost 5 bases, and 6 bases stayed unmatched. CDR3 size: 14 residues.

The table lists this clonotype with a few counts. The V and J genes are TRBV10-3 and TRBJ2-7, with TRBD1 matching 8 bases. The CDR3 consists of 14 residues. CDR1 and CDR2 (germline): ENHRY, SYGVKD. J gave up 9 bases and V 2 bases, and 9 bases lay outside the gene matches. The CDR3 loop reads CAISEGQGPLGQYV. CDR3 in DNA: TGTGCCATCAGTGAGGGACAGGGTCCCCTAGGGCAGTACGTC.

This clonotype appeared a few times. V usage is TRBV7-2 and J usage is TRBJ2-7; D gene uncertain. Deletions cut 6 bases from V and 0 bases from J, with 15 bases between. The CDR3 contains 15 residues. Germline CDR1 and CDR2: SGHTA and FQGNSA. The CDR3, as DNA: TGTGCCAGCAGGCTCTCACGGATTAGCTCCTACGAGCAGTACTTC. Its protein is CASRLSRISSYEQYF.

This clonotype appeared a few times. V is TRBV12-3 or TRBV12-4 and J is TRBJ2-2; possible D gene TRBD2, 5 bases. The CDR3 totals 18 residues. V lost 7 bases to trimming and J lost 0 bases, with 21 bases between them. The CDR3 DNA follows: TGTGCCAGCACCAAGGACTCCACCCTACCCCCGAACACCGGGGAGCTGTTTTTT. Amino acid sequence: CASTKDSTLPPNTGELFF.

This clonotype has just a few counts. The rearrangement joins TRBV12-3 or TRBV12-4 to TRBJ2-7; perhaps TRBD2 as D (6 bases). Deletions cut 4 bases from V and 4 bases from J, with 14 bases between. CDR3 length: 14 amino acids. The CDR3 loop is CASSSRLAKYEQYF. The CDR3, as DNA: TGTGCCAGCAGTTCGCGGCTAGCGAAGTACGAGCAGTACTTC.

Here the CDR3 reads CASSFQAKSYNEQFF. The CDR3 bases are TGTGCCAGCAGTTTTCAGGCTAAATCCTACAATGAGCAGTTCTTC. The chain employs TRBV28 and TRBJ2-1; no firm D call. Trimming removed 3 bases from V and 1 base from J, with 10 bases in between. The CDR3 has 15 residues. CDR1 is MDHEN and CDR2 is SYDVKM in the germline V gene.

At least ten counts were recorded for this clonotype. The chain has TRBV29-1 and TRBJ2-4, with TRBD2 as a possible D gene (6 bases). Germline CDR1 reads SQVTM; CDR2 reads ANQGSEA. Trimming cost V 4 bases and J 1 base, with 11 bases left between them. The CDR3 is 14 residues long. DNA of the CDR3: TGCAGCGTTGTTGTTGGGGGGGCCAAAAACATTCAGTACTTC. Encoded protein: CSVVVGGAKNIQYF.

There are a few counts of this clonotype. The rearrangement joins TRBV9 to TRBJ2-3; a weak D match, TRBD2 (6 bases). V dropped 0 bases and J dropped 3 bases, with 11 bases sitting between them. This CDR3 region has 15 residues. Germline lookup yields CDR1 SGDLS and CDR2 YYNGEE. The CDR3 region is CASSVATGVTDTQYF. Here the CDR3 DNA reads TGTGCCAGCAGCGTAGCAACGGGGGTAACAGATACGCAGTATTTT.

The sample holds a few counts of this clonotype. The genes are TRBV2 and TRBJ2-2; perhaps D is TRBD1 or TRBD2 (6 bases each). This CDR3 comprises 15 residues. Trimming pared 6 bases from V and 0 bases from J, leaving 11 bases between. The germline gives CDR1 SNHLY, CDR2 FYNNEI. CDR3 loop: CASRGGNANTGELFF. As DNA, the CDR3 is TGTGCCAGCAGAGGGGGGAACGCGAACACCGGGGAGCTGTTTTTT.

V gene TRBV20-1 combines with J gene TRBJ2-7; 9 positions match TRBD2. CDR1 is DFQATT, CDR2 SNEGSKA, per germline (reference sequence). V shed 3 bases, J shed 4 bases, and the junction held 16 bases outside the gene matches. The CDR3 has 17 amino acids. CDR3 sequence: CSASRFAYLAGPYEQYF. The CDR3 nucleotides are TGCAGTGCTAGTCGATTCGCTTATCTAGCGGGACCATACGAGCAGTACTTC.

This clonotype was observed a few times. The rearrangement links TRBV12-3 or TRBV12-4 to TRBJ2-1, with D unclear. This CDR3 contains 14 residues. V was trimmed by 2 bases and J by 0 bases, leaving 5 bases between them. CDR3 DNA sequence: TGTGCCAGCAGTTTAAAAGGCTCCTACAATGAGCAGTTCTTC. Translated, it gives CASSLKGSYNEQFF.

The chain couples TRBV20-1 to TRBJ2-5; a weak D match, TRBD1 (5 bases). The CDR3 is made up of 16 amino acids. Germline V gives CDR1 DFQATT, CDR2 SNEGSKA (reference sequence). V lost 2 bases to trimming and J lost 2 bases, with 18 bases between them. The CDR3: CSARNLAGLRQETQYF. CDR3 DNA sequence: TGCAGTGCTAGAAATTTGGCAGGGTTAAGGCAAGAGACCCAGTACTTC.

This clonotype was counted a few times. The chain is built from TRBV20-1 and TRBJ1-5, with D possibly matching TRBD1 (5 bases). The germline V gene has CDR1 DFQATT and CDR2 SNEGSKA (reference sequence). The CDR3 covers 15 residues. The germline V and J ends were trimmed by 6 bases and 2 bases, with 17 bases remaining between them. CDR3 region: CSAGANGAGNQPQHF. CDR3 in DNA: TGCAGTGCAGGGGCGAATGGGGCCGGCAATCAGCCCCAGCATTTT.